The 9 T cell receptor beta chains reported below all come from one sample, sequenced in a study of Ad26.COV2.S vaccination and SARS-CoV-2 variants. The data were produced by immunoSEQ multiplex PCR, yet TCRdb's version contains in-frame clones alone and is incomplete. Of around 140,000 clones detected, more than 80% appear once; the ten largest clones hold around 5.1%. Sequencing was performed on peripheral blood, taken after recovery from COVID-19. All receptors derive from a human donor who had recovered from COVID-19.

This clone appeared a single time. Other nucleotide sequences from this sample produce the same CDR3. This chain joins TRBV4-3 and TRBJ2-7, with D possibly being TRBD1 (5 bases). Germline V gives CDR1 LGHNA, CDR2 YSLEER. V was trimmed by 0 bases and J by 0 bases, leaving 6 bases between them. The length of the CDR3 is 14 residues. The CDR3 DNA is TGCGCCAGCAGCCAAGAAAGGGGCTCCTACGAGCAGTACTTC. Encoded protein: CASSQERGSYEQYF.

On this clone: Other nucleotide sequences in the sample specify the same CDR3. The chain has TRBV28 and TRBJ2-1; a possible D gene is TRBD2 (6 bases). Between the trimmed V and J ends, which lost 4 bases and 10 bases, there was a span of 11 bases. The CDR3 covers 12 residues. Germline-derived CDR1 and CDR2 are MDHEN and SYDVKM. In DNA, the CDR3 is TGTGCCAGCAGTTCGTCGGGAGCCGAGCAGTTCTTC. Amino acids: CASSSSGAEQFF.

This chain links TRBV28 with TRBJ2-5; D is perhaps TRBD1 or TRBD2 (5 bases each). The CDR3 sequence is 14 residues long. Per the germline V gene, CDR1 is MDHEN and CDR2 is SYDVKM. Trimming removed 2 bases at V and 1 base at J, with 8 bases between. CDR3 DNA sequence: TGTGCCAGCAGTTTACCCGGGGCCCAAGAGACCCAGTACTTC. Amino acids: CASSLPGAQETQYF.

The V gene is TRBV5-6, the J gene TRBJ2-3; D gene uncertain. Looked up from germline, CDR1 is SGHDT and CDR2 is YYEEEE. The length of the CDR3 is 13 residues. V was clipped by 2 bases and J by 7 bases, with 11 bases between them. In nucleotides, the CDR3 is TGTGCCAGCAGCTTTAATCTCGATCATACGCAGTATTTT. It specifies CASSFNLDHTQYF.

The chain joins TRBV14 to TRBJ2-7, with 7 bases aligning to TRBD1. The CDR3 is 18 amino acids. In germline, CDR1 is SGHDN, CDR2 FVKESK. V dropped 3 bases and J dropped 5; count of bases not matched to a gene: 19. CDR3: CASSQTGIIGTVKDEQYF. CDR3 bases: TGTGCCAGCAGCCAGACGGGAATTATAGGGACAGTTAAAGACGAGCAGTACTTC.

In this sample, this clone turned up once. This chain joins TRBV28 and TRBJ2-7; maybe TRBD1 (6 bases). In germline, CDR1 is MDHEN, CDR2 SYDVKM. This CDR3 has 12 residues. CDR3 nucleotide sequence: TGTGCTATTACAACAGGGAACTACGAGCAGTACTTC. This codes for CAITTGNYEQYF. Together with reference TRBV28 and TRBJ2-7, the CDR3 gives the full variable domain: DVKVTQSSRYLVKRTGEKVFLECVQDMDHENMFWYRQDPGLGLRLIYFSYDVKMKEKGDIPEGYSVSREKKERFSLILESASTNQTSMYLCAITTGNYEQYFGPGTRLTVT.

DNA for the CDR3: TGTGCCAGCAGCAAAACCGGGACACCTTTTGAGACCCAGTACTTC. Amino acid sequence: CASSKTGTPFETQYF. The chain employs TRBV7-9 and TRBJ2-5; tentative D call: TRBD1 (6 bases). Germline CDR1 and CDR2: SEHNR and FQNEAQ (reference sequence). There are 15 residues in the CDR3. V was shortened by 5 bases and J by 5 bases, with 18 bases between the two germline ends.

The chain employs TRBV28 and TRBJ1-4, with TRBD1 matching 7 bases. The CDR3 length is 14 residues. The trim removed 5 bases at V and 5 bases at J, leaving 5 bases unmatched. Germline V gene sequence: CDR1 MDHEN, CDR2 SYDVKM. The CDR3 DNA is TGTGCCAGCAGTGCCCCGGGACAGAATGAAAAACTGTTTTTT. Translating gives CASSAPGQNEKLFF.

The V gene is TRBV5-5, the J gene TRBJ1-6; no definite D call. The CDR3 runs to 15 residues. CDR1 is SGHKS, CDR2 YYEKEE, per germline (reference sequence). V was cut by 0 bases and J by 8 bases, with 12 bases left in between. Here the CDR3 reads CASSLVGSPHSPLHF. The CDR3, as DNA: TGTGCCAGCAGCTTGGTTGGTAGCCCCCATTCACCCCTCCACTTT.